The 32 T cell receptor beta chains reported below all come from one sample, sequenced in a study of control samples from healthy donors and cancer patients. Some clones are missing from TCRdb's copy, which holds only in-frame ones; the method was immunoSEQ multiplex PCR. Of around 170,000 clones in the sample, almost 90% were seen once. Sequencing input: blood. The origin of the receptors is a woman between 50 and 59 years old in good health.

This rearrangement joins TRBV29-1 to TRBJ2-7; D might be TRBD1 or TRBD2, each matching 5 bases. The CDR3 is 10 residues long. Germline CDR1 reads SQVTM; CDR2 reads ANQGSEA. V dropped 7 bases and J dropped 5 bases, with 9 bases sitting between them. CDR3 DNA sequence: TGCAGCGCTCCGGGGCACGAGCAGTACTTC. Protein: CSAPGHEQYF.

This clone was seen just once. The chain couples TRBV6-6 to TRBJ1-5; D gene uncertain. This CDR3 is 12 amino acids long. Trimming cost V 7 bases and J 6 bases, with 10 bases left between them. Germline values: CDR1 MNHNY, CDR2 SVGAGI (reference sequence). The CDR3 DNA reads as TGTGCCAGCACCAACGAGTTTCAGCCCCAGCATTTT. It yields the protein CASTNEFQPQHF.

The J gene is TRBJ2-1, the V gene TRBV30; no clear D gene. Germline V lookup: CDR1 GTSNPN, CDR2 SVGIG (reference sequence). Deletions cut 0 bases from V and 4 bases from J, with 1 base between. This CDR3 spans 11 amino acids. CDR3 region: CAWSVYNEQFF. Here the CDR3 DNA reads TGTGCCTGGAGTGTTTACAATGAGCAGTTCTTC.

This clone was seen a single time. The J gene is TRBJ1-2, the V gene TRBV7-3, with D tentatively TRBD1 (6 bases). Trimming stripped 7 bases from V and 0 bases from J, with 21 bases between. The germline gives CDR1 SGHTA, CDR2 FQGTGA. This CDR3 has 17 residues. The CDR3 region has the DNA TGTGCCAGCAACCGAAGGGGGGATCAAAGTTCTAACTATGGCTACACCTTC. Translating gives CASNRRGDQSSNYGYTF.

This clone was picked up one time. The chain uses TRBV27 and TRBJ2-2; D possibly corresponds to TRBD1 (6 bases). The ends were cut back, 3 bases at V and 0 bases at J, with 20 bases in the middle. The CDR3 is made up of 19 amino acids. In germline, CDR1 is MNHEY, CDR2 SMNVEV (reference sequence). This chain's CDR3 is CASSLIARGRTPNTGELFF. CDR3 nucleotides: TGTGCCAGCAGTTTGATAGCCAGGGGAAGGACCCCGAACACCGGGGAGCTGTTTTTT.

V and J are TRBV27 and TRBJ2-7, with 9 bases fitting TRBD1. Trimming removed 6 bases from V and 6 bases from J; junction bases left unmatched: 12. The germline gives CDR1 MNHEY, CDR2 SMNVEV (reference sequence). This CDR3 is built from 15 residues. CDR3 in DNA: TGTGCCAGCAGCGAATCCGGGACAGGGCGAGGCGAGCAGTACTTC. This translates into CASSESGTGRGEQYF.

The chain recombines TRBV4-2 with TRBJ2-3; unclear D gene. V was cut by 1 base and J by 5 bases, with 13 bases left in between. This CDR3 region has 15 residues. CDR1 LGHNA and CDR2 YNFKEQ come from the germline V gene. This chain's CDR3 is CASSQVEDPRDTQYF. The DNA of the CDR3 is TGTGCCAGCAGCCAAGTAGAGGACCCTAGAGATACGCAGTATTTT.

This chain connects TRBV7-2 to TRBJ2-3, with 7 bases that match TRBD2. Germline V gene sequence: CDR1 SGHTA, CDR2 FQGNSA. The ends lost 1 base at V and 2 bases at J; junction bases unmatched: 6. CDR3 length: 16 amino acids. CDR3 protein: CASSLGGGLYTDTQYF. The CDR3 DNA is TGTGCCAGCAGCTTAGGGGGGGGACTTTACACAGATACGCAGTATTTT. Full variable domain (outside the CDR3, taken from reference TRBV7-2 and TRBJ2-3): GAGVSQSPSNKVTEKGKDVELRCDPISGHTALYWYRQSLGQGLEFLIYFQGNSAPDKSGLPSDRFSAERTGGSVSTLTIQRTQQEDSAVYLCASSLGGGLYTDTQYFGPGTRLTVL.

Only one count was recorded for this clone. The chain couples TRBV7-6 to TRBJ2-2; TRBD2 might be the D (6 bases). Trimming pared 2 bases from V and 4 bases from J, leaving 14 bases between. This CDR3 spans 16 amino acids. Germline V CDR1 and CDR2: SGHVS, FNYEAQ. CDR3 sequence: CASSLRDWEITGELFF. Here the CDR3 DNA reads TGTGCCAGCAGCTTACGGGACTGGGAAATCACCGGGGAGCTGTTTTTT.

This clone has a single count. The chain uses TRBV6-5 and TRBJ1-1, with 7 nucleotides matching TRBD1. The CDR3 runs to 14 residues. V lost 5 bases to trimming and J lost 0 bases; unmatched junction nucleotides: 3. Germline CDR1 is MNHEY and CDR2 is SVGAGI. In nucleotides, the CDR3 is TGTGCCAGCAGTCAGACAGGGCTGAACACTGAAGCTTTCTTT. It yields the protein CASSQTGLNTEAFF.

CDR3 nucleotides: TGCGCCAGCAGCCAGGGATTCGGGGTCGATGAGCAGTTCTTC. Its translation: CASSQGFGVDEQFF. This rearrangement joins TRBV4-3 to TRBJ2-1; D may be TRBD2 (5 bases). V was pared by 3 bases and J by 8 bases, with 14 bases between. Germline V gene lookup returns CDR1 LGHNA and CDR2 YSLEER. This CDR3 spans 14 amino acids.

CDR3 in DNA: TGTGCCAGCAGCCCAACAGGGGGCGCGAATCTAGACTATGGCTACACCTTC. Amino acid sequence: CASSPTGGANLDYGYTF. V usage is TRBV9 and J usage is TRBJ1-2, with TRBD1 identical over 9 bases. The germline V gene has CDR1 SGDLS and CDR2 YYNGEE. V lost 4 bases to trimming and J lost 3 bases; unmatched junction nucleotides: 13. CDR3 size: 17 residues.

V and J are TRBV6-5 and TRBJ1-6; 12 nucleotides align to TRBD1. The trim removed 7 bases at V and 10 bases at J, leaving 8 bases unmatched. Germline-derived CDR1 and CDR2 are MNHEY and SVGAGI. The CDR3 consists of 15 residues. This CDR3 reads CASKPGTGGESPLHF. For the CDR3, the DNA is TGTGCCAGCAAGCCGGGGACAGGGGGCGAGTCACCCCTCCACTTT.

The chain employs TRBV14 and TRBJ1-2, with D perhaps matching TRBD1 (6 bases). The germline CDR1 and CDR2 sequences are SGHDN and FVKESK. The CDR3 has 13 amino acids. The V gene lost 6 bases and the J gene lost 5 bases, with 13 bases spanning the gap. The CDR3 sequence is CASSQRQGYGYTF. The CDR3 DNA sequence: TGTGCCAGCAGTCAGAGGCAGGGGTATGGCTACACCTTC.

The V call is TRBV28, the J call TRBJ2-2; a weak D match, TRBD2 (7 bases). The V gene lost 2 bases and the J gene lost 4 bases, with 11 bases spanning the gap. There are 15 residues in the CDR3. The germline V gene encodes CDR1 MDHEN and CDR2 SYDVKM. CDR3 DNA: TGTGCCAGCAGTTTAGGGGGGGCAGGCACCGGGGAGCTGTTTTTT. As protein: CASSLGGAGTGELFF.

In its sample, this clone was seen a few times. The rearrangement links TRBV4-3 to TRBJ1-1; 7 bases fit TRBD1. Germline V gene sequence: CDR1 LGHNA, CDR2 YSLEER. This CDR3 has 14 amino acids. Unmatched junction bases numbered 9, after V lost 4 bases and J lost 7 bases. The CDR3 DNA reads as TGCGCCAGCAGCCCGAAGGGGCAGGGGGATGAAGCTTTCTTT. Translating it yields CASSPKGQGDEAFF.

This chain uses TRBV27 with TRBJ1-4; D uncertain. V was clipped by 5 bases and J by 7 bases, with 17 bases between them. The CDR3 is made up of 15 amino acids. In germline, CDR1 is MNHEY, CDR2 SMNVEV (reference sequence). This CDR3 is CASSPTIMEGEKLFF. In nucleotides, the CDR3 is TGTGCCAGCAGTCCGACCATTATGGAGGGTGAAAAACTGTTTTTT. Full variable domain (remainder filled in from reference TRBV27 and TRBJ1-4): EAQVTQNPRYLITVTGKKLTVTCSQNMNHEYMSWYRQDPGLGLRQIYYSMNVEVTDKGDVPEGYKVSRKEKRNFPLILESPSPNQTSLYFCASSPTIMEGEKLFFGSGTQLSVL.

The chain has TRBV6-2 or TRBV6-3 and TRBJ1-2; no definite D call. V was shortened by 0 bases and J by 4 bases, with 9 bases between the two germline ends. CDR1 and CDR2 (germline): MNHEY, SVGEGT. The CDR3 is 14 residues long. CDR3 amino acids: CASSYSLTSYGYTF. CDR3 sequence (DNA): TGTGCCAGCAGTTACTCCTTGACTTCCTATGGCTACACCTTC.

The V gene is TRBV7-9, the J gene TRBJ2-7, with 9 bases lining up with TRBD1. Germline CDR1 and CDR2: SEHNR and FQNEAQ (reference sequence). The CDR3 totals 15 residues. Trimming took 4 bases from V and 4 from J; bases not matched to a gene: 8. CDR3 nucleotide sequence: TGTGCCAGCAGCTCGCGACAGGGGGGATCTTACGAGCAGTACTTC. Protein: CASSSRQGGSYEQYF.

The rearrangement uses TRBV24-1 and TRBJ2-5; tentative D call: TRBD2 (5 bases). This CDR3 contains 14 residues. The V gene's germline CDR1 is KGHDR and CDR2 SFDVKD. Trimming stripped 6 bases from V and 4 bases from J, with 14 bases between. CDR3 amino acids: CATSQVGESETQYF. For the CDR3, the DNA is TGTGCCACCAGTCAAGTGGGAGAATCAGAGACCCAGTACTTC.

The rearrangement joins TRBV10-3 to TRBJ1-5; D uncertain. CDR1 is ENHRY and CDR2 is SYGVKD in the germline V gene. The length of the CDR3 is 14 residues. The V and J ends lost 0 bases and 7 bases respectively, with 10 bases between them. CDR3 bases: TGTGCCATCAGTGAGTCGAACGGTGAGCAGCCCCAGCATTTT. Its translation is CAISESNGEQPQHF.

V and J are TRBV28 and TRBJ2-1; D is unresolved. The ends were cut back, 2 bases at V and 5 bases at J, with 4 bases in the middle. The germline V gene encodes CDR1 MDHEN and CDR2 SYDVKM. The length of the CDR3 is 12 residues. CDR3 bases: TGTGCCAGCAGTTTAACCCACAATGAGCAGTTCTTC. The encoded protein is CASSLTHNEQFF.

The chain links TRBV28 to TRBJ1-2; perhaps TRBD1 as D (6 bases). V lost 2 bases and J 2 bases, leaving 9 bases between the germline ends. The CDR3 totals 14 residues. The germline V gene encodes CDR1 MDHEN and CDR2 SYDVKM. The CDR3 is CASSLGGANYGYTF. DNA of the CDR3: TGTGCCAGCAGTTTAGGGGGGGCGAACTATGGCTACACCTTC.

The rearrangement uses TRBV7-2 and TRBJ1-3, with TRBD1 identical over 7 bases. CDR1 and CDR2 (germline): SGHTA, FQGNSA. CDR3 length: 19 amino acids. V lost 2 bases and J lost 0; bases outside the gene matches: 13. The chain's CDR3 is CASSLRPRQQGTSGNTIYF. The CDR3 coding sequence is TGTGCCAGCAGCTTAAGGCCCAGACAACAGGGGACCTCTGGAAACACCATATATTTT.

This clone was recorded a few times. This chain joins TRBV14 and TRBJ2-2, with D hard to call. The germline V gene has CDR1 SGHDN and CDR2 FVKESK. The CDR3 has 16 amino acids. V lost 4 bases and J lost 2, with 14 bases in between. The chain's CDR3 is CASSPLDPYNTGELFF. The DNA for the CDR3 is TGTGCCAGCAGCCCCCTTGATCCTTACAACACCGGGGAGCTGTTTTTT.

This clone has only a few counts. The chain uses TRBV27 and TRBJ1-6, with 11 bases that match TRBD1. Germline trimming cut 5 bases from V and 7 bases from J; bases unmatched to any gene: 19. The CDR3 is made up of 20 amino acids. CDR1 and CDR2 (germline): MNHEY, SMNVEV (reference sequence). The CDR3 region is CASSQAPGTGGRAWNSPLHF. The CDR3 DNA reads TGTGCCAGCAGTCAGGCACCCGGGACAGGGGGGCGTGCGTGGAATTCACCCCTCCACTTT.

This chain's CDR3 is CASSLNPGIGELFF. CDR3 DNA: TGTGCCAGCAGCTTAAACCCGGGTATCGGGGAGCTGTTTTTT. The chain carries TRBV7-2 and TRBJ2-2; D gene ambiguous. Per the germline V gene, CDR1 is SGHTA and CDR2 is FQGNSA. This CDR3 has 14 amino acids. The V and J ends lost 2 bases and 7 bases respectively, with 11 bases between them.

The rearrangement links TRBV7-3 to TRBJ2-2; D is possibly TRBD1 (5 bases). V dropped 5 bases and J dropped 3 bases, with 13 bases sitting between them. The CDR3 loop spans 15 amino acids. Per the germline V gene, CDR1 is SGHTA and CDR2 is FQGTGA. CDR3 DNA: TGTGCCAGCAGCCCCCGGCAGGGTGACACCGGGGAGCTGTTTTTT. Translating it yields CASSPRQGDTGELFF.

As concerns this clone: Other DNA sequences in the sample encode the same CDR3. The chain is built from TRBV12-5 and TRBJ1-2, with D perhaps TRBD1 (6 bases). The V and J ends lost 1 base and 6 bases respectively, with 12 bases between them. The CDR3 runs 14 residues. Per germline, CDR1 LGHNT and CDR2 FRNRAP. CDR3 nucleotides: TGTGCTAGTGGTTTGGCTATGGGGGGCGATGGCTACACCTTC. Its protein product is CASGLAMGGDGYTF.

The genes are TRBV11-2 and TRBJ2-7; D is unresolved. V was cut by 1 base and J by 6 bases, with 16 bases left in between. The CDR3 is 15 residues long. Germline CDR1 reads SGHAT; CDR2 reads FQNNGV. The CDR3 here is CASSLGVSASLEQYF. In DNA form, the CDR3 reads TGTGCCAGCAGCTTAGGTGTATCCGCGTCGCTCGAGCAGTACTTC.

V usage is TRBV7-2 and J usage is TRBJ2-2; D is unclear. Trimming removed 2 bases at V and 2 bases at J, with 15 bases between. Germline CDR1 is SGHTA and CDR2 is FQGNSA. There are 17 residues in the CDR3. Here the CDR3 reads CASSLLWDLSNTGELFF. The CDR3 DNA is TGTGCCAGCAGCTTACTTTGGGATCTGAGTAACACCGGGGAGCTGTTTTTT.

The chain links TRBV18 to TRBJ1-2, with D possibly matching TRBD1 (6 bases). The CDR3 runs 13 residues. Trimming shortened V by 4 bases and J by 5 bases, and 11 bases separated the two germline ends. Germline V CDR1 and CDR2: KGHSH, LQKENI. The CDR3 DNA sequence: TGTGCCAGCTCACGGGGGGCAGAGTATGGCTACACCTTC. Translating it yields CASSRGAEYGYTF.